The entry below describes one T cell receptor beta chain. Antigen: not known. The record originates from a study of T cell repertoires in cytomegalovirus infection. Study details: Recently identified HLA-C-restricted CMV epitopes and well-studied HLA-B-restricted CMV epitopes were used by the study. Study conclusions and caveats: Carriers of CMV plus the relevant HLA were identified by cumulative public TCR beta family frequency.

V dropped 5 bases and J dropped 3; count of bases not matched to a gene: 7. The CDR3 is 15 residues long. Germline V lookup: CDR1 SGHKS, CDR2 YYEKEE (reference sequence). TCRdb analysed the reads with MiXCR anew, one entry per CDR3 protein. The sample has about a million distinct CDR3 sequences; under 40% are singletons. The input for sequencing was cultured CD8+ T cells from PBMCs, taken from culture after CMV antigen stimulation. This TCR was recovered from a human donor in good health (CMV status not recorded). Some clones in this sample may be carry-over from other donors' samples. The chain recombines TRBV5-5 with TRBJ1-2, with TRBD1 matching over 10 bases. The CDR3 sequence: CASRNGTGAHYGYTF. The CDR3, as DNA: TGTGCCAGCAGGAACGGGACAGGGGCCCACTATGGCTACACCTTC.